Following are 10 T cell receptor beta chains from one sample sequenced in a study of blood T cell repertoires in COVID-19. The method was immunoSEQ multiplex PCR; TCRdb's version includes in-frame clones alone and lacks a portion of them. This table holds over 250,000 clones, around 87% found once. Sequenced sample: peripheral blood. The receptors come from a woman in her forties or fifties with acute or convalescent COVID-19.

The chain couples TRBV7-9 to TRBJ2-7; possibly TRBD1 for D (6 bases). Between the trimmed V and J ends, which lost 4 bases and 1 base, there was a span of 14 bases. Germline lookup yields CDR1 SEHNR and CDR2 FQNEAQ (reference sequence). The length of the CDR3 is 15 residues. The DNA of the CDR3 is TGTGCCAGCAGCTCATTACAGGGAAGGTCCTACGAGCAGTACTTC. Translation: CASSSLQGRSYEQYF.

The V call is TRBV9, the J call TRBJ2-1; 11 bases map to TRBD2. Germline lookup yields CDR1 SGDLS and CDR2 YYNGEE. With V trimmed by 3 bases and J by 3 bases, 5 bases remained unmatched. The CDR3 runs 16 residues. The CDR3 sequence is CASSGSGRAFYNEQFF. The CDR3 DNA follows: TGTGCCAGCAGCGGTAGCGGGAGGGCATTCTACAATGAGCAGTTCTTC. The full variable domain, with the rest looked up from reference TRBV9 and TRBJ2-1, is DSGVTQTPKHLITATGQRVTLRCSPRSGDLSVYWYQQSLDQGLQFLIQYYNGEERAKGNILERFSAQQFPDLHSELNLSSLELGDSALYFCASSGSGRAFYNEQFFGPGTRLTVL.

In this sample, this clone turned up a few times. In DNA, the CDR3 is TGTGCCAGCAGATTTTGGGGACAGAACTATGGCTACACCTTC. It encodes CASRFWGQNYGYTF. This chain links TRBV6-6 with TRBJ1-2; 7 positions agree with TRBD1. The CDR3 has 14 residues. V dropped 6 bases and J dropped 2; count of bases not matched to a gene: 6. The germline V gene has CDR1 MNHNY and CDR2 SVGAGI (reference sequence).

This clone was counted a single time. This rearrangement joins TRBV3-1 (or the pseudogene TRBV3-2) to TRBJ2-2, with 9 bases lining up with TRBD1. V lost 5 bases, J lost 4 bases, and 11 bases stayed unmatched. This CDR3 spans 17 amino acids. Germline V lookup: CDR1 LGHDT, CDR2 YNNKEL (reference sequence). The CDR3 coding sequence is TGTGCCAGCAGCACCCCGGGACAGGGATTCGGCACCGGGGAGCTGTTTTTT. Its protein is CASSTPGQGFGTGELFF.

This clone was seen a handful of times. This chain links TRBV12-3 or TRBV12-4 with TRBJ2-1; D gene uncertain. There are 12 residues in the CDR3. V was shortened by 5 bases and J by 8 bases, with 10 bases between the two germline ends. The CDR3 loop is CASSPSKHEQFF. The CDR3 DNA is TGTGCCAGCAGTCCCTCTAAGCATGAGCAGTTCTTC.

The rearrangement uses TRBV14 and TRBJ1-6; D call uncertain. The CDR3 runs 13 residues. CDR1 SGHDN and CDR2 FVKESK come from the germline V gene. V gave up 4 bases and J gave up 7 bases, with 8 bases separating them. The CDR3 bases are TGTGCCAGCAGCCGCGGGCTGAATTCACCCCTCCACTTT. It is translated as CASSRGLNSPLHF.

This clone was recorded a few times. This chain connects TRBV2 to TRBJ2-7; D is unclear. The CDR3 loop spans 11 amino acids. The germline V gene encodes CDR1 SNHLY and CDR2 FYNNEI. Trimming pared 6 bases from V and 4 bases from J, leaving 7 bases between. Here the CDR3 DNA reads TGTGCCAGCAGGTACACATACGAGCAGTACTTC. Protein: CASRYTYEQYF.

The rearrangement joins TRBV27 to TRBJ1-1, with 8 bases that match TRBD1. Trimming cost V 1 base and J 1 base; bases outside gene matches: 5. CDR1 is MNHEY, CDR2 SMNVEV, per germline (reference sequence). The CDR3 length is 16 residues. As DNA, the CDR3 is TGTGCCAGCAGTTTATATAGGACAGGGAGGAACACTGAAGCTTTCTTT. The encoded protein is CASSLYRTGRNTEAFF.

The chain links TRBV5-1 to TRBJ1-1, with TRBD1 matching over 8 bases. CDR1 and CDR2 (germline): SGHRS, YFSETQ. The trim removed 5 bases at V and 3 bases at J, leaving 3 bases unmatched. The CDR3 totals 13 residues. The DNA of the CDR3 is TGCGCCAGCAGACCGACAGGGGACACTGAAGCTTTCTTT. Translated, it gives CASRPTGDTEAFF.

The chain couples TRBV6-2 or TRBV6-3 to TRBJ2-7; 14 nucleotides match TRBD2. Germline V gives CDR1 MNHEY, CDR2 SVGEGT. There are 15 residues in the CDR3. V gave up 5 bases and J gave up 4 bases; unmatched junction bases: 4. The DNA for the CDR3 is TGTGCCAGCAGTGGGACTAGCGGGAGCTCTTACGAGCAGTACTTC. It specifies CASSGTSGSSYEQYF.